These T cell receptor beta chains were read from a single sample in a study of cytomegalovirus exposure and HLA in healthy donors. Using immunoSEQ multiplex PCR, the repertoire was profiled, and TCRdb retains in-frame clones only, with some absent. Counted here are 65,000 to 100,000 clones, approximately 82% occurring once; the ten biggest clones make up roughly 2.2%. Sequencing was carried out using PBMCs. The receptors derive from a man aged 40-50 years in good health and CMV-seronegative. Both conserved end residues are part of each CDR3. A D gene is named only where the DNA matches it firmly. Size is stated for part of the rows, as once, few or many counts, or as a class when the clone is expanded.

abundance	d_gene	v_gene	j_gene	CDR3nt	CDR3aa
NA	NA	TRBV2	TRBJ1-5	TGTGCCAGCAGTTTTCAGGGAAGCGGCAATCAGCCCCAGCATTTT	CASSFQGSGNQPQHF
NA	NA	TRBV19	TRBJ2-7	TGTGCCAGTAGTACCATGGGGGCAAAAGAGCAGTACTTC	CASSTMGAKEQYF
NA	NA	TRBV15	TRBJ1-1	TGTGCCACCAGCAGAGATCTTTTTGCAGGGGCGAACACTGAAGCTTTCTTT	CATSRDLFAGANTEAFF
NA	TRBD1	TRBV28	TRBJ1-2	TGTGCCATCCCGGACAGGCTTGGTGGCTACACCTTC	CAIPDRLGGYTF
few	TRBD1	TRBV5-1	TRBJ1-5	TGCGCCAGCAGCTTGGGACAGGGAAGCAATCAGCCCCAGCATTTT	CASSLGQGSNQPQHF
few	NA	TRBV6-5	TRBJ2-7	TGTGCCAGCAGTTACGGGGGGAGACTCTACGAGCAGTACTTC	CASSYGGRLYEQYF
NA	TRBD2	TRBV2	TRBJ2-3	TGTGCCAGCAGACTGCTAGCGGGGACCACAGATACGCAGTATTTT	CASRLLAGTTDTQYF
NA	TRBD2	TRBV6-1	TRBJ2-3	TGTGCCAGCAGTGTTTCTAGCGGGGCCGGCACAGATACGCAGTATTTT	CASSVSSGAGTDTQYF
NA	TRBD1	TRBV12-5	TRBJ1-2	TGTGCTAGTGGGGGAGACAGGGCTCACGGCTACACCTTC	CASGGDRAHGYTF
NA	TRBD1	TRBV15	TRBJ2-7	TGTGCCACCAGCAGAGATAGGCAGGGGGCCTACGACGAGCAGTACTTC	CATSRDRQGAYDEQYF
NA	NA	TRBV18	TRBJ1-1	TGTGCCAGCTCCCCTCCAGTTCGCGCGGAGAACACTGAAGCTTTCTTT	CASSPPVRAENTEAFF
NA	NA	TRBV6-5	TRBJ2-7	TGTGCCAGCAGAGAGGTAGCGATAGGAACCTACGAGCAGTACTTC	CASREVAIGTYEQYF
NA	NA	TRBV4-1	TRBJ2-1	TGCGCCAGCAGCCAAGGCCTAGAGCAATACGATGAGCAGTTCTTC	CASSQGLEQYDEQFF
NA	NA	TRBV7-9	TRBJ2-7	TGTGCCAGCAGCTTCGCGGGCTCCTACGAGCAGTACTTC	CASSFAGSYEQYF
NA	NA	TRBV10-2	TRBJ1-5	TGCGCCAGCAGTGCTCGAGGGCTTAGCAATCAGCCCCAGCATTTT	CASSARGLSNQPQHF
NA	NA	TRBV6-1	TRBJ2-6	TGTGCCAGCAGCCTAAGCGTGGGGGCCAACGTCCTGACTTTC	CASSLSVGANVLTF
NA	NA	TRBV27	TRBJ2-1	TGTGCCAGCAGTTTTATGGGGGGCTACAATGAGCAGTTCTTC	CASSFMGGYNEQFF
NA	TRBD1	TRBV6-5	TRBJ2-7	TGTGCCAGCAGTTATGGGGACAGGAGCTACGAGCAGTACTTC	CASSYGDRSYEQYF
NA	TRBD1	TRBV11-2	TRBJ1-1	TGTGCCAGCAGCTTCAACCGGGACAGAGGGAGATTTTTCACTGAAGCTTTCTTT	CASSFNRDRGRFFTEAFF
medium-sized	NA	TRBV7-9	TRBJ1-1	TGTGCCAGCAGCTTCATCGGTGTGCAGGCTGAAGCTTTCTTT	CASSFIGVQAEAFF
NA	TRBD2	TRBV11-2	TRBJ2-7	TGTGCCAGCAGTTCTTCTAGGACTAGCGGGAGGAACGAGCAGTACTTC	CASSSSRTSGRNEQYF
NA	NA	TRBV28	TRBJ2-2	TGTGCCAGCAGTAGTACGACAGCCCTCGCTAACACCGGGGAGCTGTTTTTT	CASSSTTALANTGELFF